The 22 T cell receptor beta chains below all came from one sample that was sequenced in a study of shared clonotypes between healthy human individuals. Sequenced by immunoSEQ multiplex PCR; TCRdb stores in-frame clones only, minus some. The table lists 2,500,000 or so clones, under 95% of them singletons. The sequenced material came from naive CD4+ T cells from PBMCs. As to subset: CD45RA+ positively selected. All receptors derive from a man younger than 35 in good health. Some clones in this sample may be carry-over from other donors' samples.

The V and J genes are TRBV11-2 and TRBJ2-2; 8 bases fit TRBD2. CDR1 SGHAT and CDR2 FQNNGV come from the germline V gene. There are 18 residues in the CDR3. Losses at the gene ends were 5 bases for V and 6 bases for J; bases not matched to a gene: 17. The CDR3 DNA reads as TGTGCCAGCAGCCCCCCGCCCTGGGCGGGAGGCCCCCCCGGGGAGCTGTTTTTT. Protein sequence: CASSPPPWAGGPPGELFF.

The CDR3 is CAWSPGRGDEQFF. CDR3 sequence (DNA): TGTGCCTGGAGTCCCGGACGGGGAGATGAGCAGTTCTTC. The chain joins TRBV30 to TRBJ2-1; possibly TRBD2 for D (5 bases). V was shortened by 2 bases and J by 8 bases, with 13 bases between the two germline ends. This CDR3 region has 13 residues. CDR1 and CDR2 (germline): GTSNPN, SVGIG (reference sequence).

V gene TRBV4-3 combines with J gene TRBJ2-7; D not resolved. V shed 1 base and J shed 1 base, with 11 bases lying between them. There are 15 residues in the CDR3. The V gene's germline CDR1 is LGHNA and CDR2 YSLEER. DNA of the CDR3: TGCGCCAGCAGCCAAGGGTTTGGCACATCCTACGAGCAGTACTTC. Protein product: CASSQGFGTSYEQYF.

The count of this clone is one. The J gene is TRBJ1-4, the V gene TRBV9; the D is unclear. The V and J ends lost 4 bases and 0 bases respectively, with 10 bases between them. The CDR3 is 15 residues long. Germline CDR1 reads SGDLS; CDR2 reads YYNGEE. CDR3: CASSTSLATNEKLFF. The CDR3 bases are TGTGCCAGCAGCACCTCATTAGCAACTAATGAAAAACTGTTTTTT.

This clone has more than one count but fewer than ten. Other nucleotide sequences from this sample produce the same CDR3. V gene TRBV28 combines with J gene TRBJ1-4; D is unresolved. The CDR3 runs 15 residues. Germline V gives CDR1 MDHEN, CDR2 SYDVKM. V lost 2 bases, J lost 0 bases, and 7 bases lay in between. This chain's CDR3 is CASSLSGATNEKLFF. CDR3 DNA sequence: TGTGCCAGCAGTTTAAGCGGGGCAACTAATGAAAAACTGTTTTTT.

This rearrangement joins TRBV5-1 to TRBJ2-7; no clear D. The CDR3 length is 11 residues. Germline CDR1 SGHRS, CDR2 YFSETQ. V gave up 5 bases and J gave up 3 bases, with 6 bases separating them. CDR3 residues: CASSDNYEQYF. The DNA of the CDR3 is TGCGCCAGCAGTGACAACTACGAGCAGTACTTC.

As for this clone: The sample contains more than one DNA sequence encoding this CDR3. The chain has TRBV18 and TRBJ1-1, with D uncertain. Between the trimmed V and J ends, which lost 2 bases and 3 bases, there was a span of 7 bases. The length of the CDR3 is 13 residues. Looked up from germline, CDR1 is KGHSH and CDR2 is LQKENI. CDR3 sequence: CASSPYRDTEAFF. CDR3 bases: TGTGCCAGCTCACCATATCGGGACACTGAAGCTTTCTTT.

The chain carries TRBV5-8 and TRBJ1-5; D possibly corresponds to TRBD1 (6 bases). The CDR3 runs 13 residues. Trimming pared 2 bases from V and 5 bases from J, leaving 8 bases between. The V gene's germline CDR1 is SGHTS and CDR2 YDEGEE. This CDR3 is CASSLQGYQPQHF. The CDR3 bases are TGTGCCAGCAGCTTACAGGGTTATCAGCCCCAGCATTTT.

CDR3 nucleotides: TGTGCCAGCAGCAGTTTAACCGGGGAGCCCTACGAGCAGTACTTC. Protein sequence: CASSSLTGEPYEQYF. The chain carries TRBV28 and TRBJ2-7, with D perhaps TRBD2 (5 bases). V lost 6 bases to trimming and J lost 2 bases, with 17 bases between them. The CDR3 has 15 residues. The germline CDR1 and CDR2 sequences are MDHEN and SYDVKM.

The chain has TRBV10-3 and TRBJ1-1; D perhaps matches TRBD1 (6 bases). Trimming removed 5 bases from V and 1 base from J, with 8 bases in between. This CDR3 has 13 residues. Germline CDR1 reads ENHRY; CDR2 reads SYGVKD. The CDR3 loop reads CAISTGTNTEAFF. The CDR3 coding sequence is TGTGCCATCAGTACAGGGACGAACACTGAAGCTTTCTTT.

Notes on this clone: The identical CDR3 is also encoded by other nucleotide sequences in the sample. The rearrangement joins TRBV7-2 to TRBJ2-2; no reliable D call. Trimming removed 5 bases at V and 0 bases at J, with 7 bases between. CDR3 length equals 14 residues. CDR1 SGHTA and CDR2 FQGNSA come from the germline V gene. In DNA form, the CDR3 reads TGTGCCAGCAGCCTTCGATCGAACACCGGGGAGCTGTTTTTT. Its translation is CASSLRSNTGELFF.

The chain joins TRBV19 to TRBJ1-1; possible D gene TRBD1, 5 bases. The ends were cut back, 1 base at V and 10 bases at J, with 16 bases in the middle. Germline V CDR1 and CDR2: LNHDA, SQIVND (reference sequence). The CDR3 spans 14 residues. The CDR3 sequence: CASSIGPGRVAAFF. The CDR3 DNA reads TGTGCCAGTAGTATAGGTCCGGGGCGGGTGGCAGCTTTCTTT.

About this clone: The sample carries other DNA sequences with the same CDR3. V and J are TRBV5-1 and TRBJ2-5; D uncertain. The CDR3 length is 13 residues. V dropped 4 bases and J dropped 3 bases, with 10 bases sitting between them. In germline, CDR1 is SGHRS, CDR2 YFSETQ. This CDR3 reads CASSLPGEETQYF. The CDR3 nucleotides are TGCGCCAGCAGCCTGCCAGGCGAAGAGACCCAGTACTTC.

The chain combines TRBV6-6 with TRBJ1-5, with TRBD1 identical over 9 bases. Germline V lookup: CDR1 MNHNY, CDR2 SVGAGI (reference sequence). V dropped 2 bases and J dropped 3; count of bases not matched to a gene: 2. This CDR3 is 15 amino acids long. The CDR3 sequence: CASSYGTGFNQPQHF. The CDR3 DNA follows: TGTGCCAGCAGTTACGGGACAGGGTTCAATCAGCCCCAGCATTTT.

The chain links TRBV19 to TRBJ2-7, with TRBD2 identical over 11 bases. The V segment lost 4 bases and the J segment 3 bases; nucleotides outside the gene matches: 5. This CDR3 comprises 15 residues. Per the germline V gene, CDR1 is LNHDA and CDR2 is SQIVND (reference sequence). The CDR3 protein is CASSTLAGGYYEQYF. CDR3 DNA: TGTGCCAGTAGTACCTTAGCGGGAGGGTACTACGAGCAGTACTTC.

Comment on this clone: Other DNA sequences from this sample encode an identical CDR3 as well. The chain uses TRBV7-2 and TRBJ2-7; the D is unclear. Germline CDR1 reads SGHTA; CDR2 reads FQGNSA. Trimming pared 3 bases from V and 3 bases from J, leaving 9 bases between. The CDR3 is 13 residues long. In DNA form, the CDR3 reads TGTGCCAGCAGCTTGGATCCGGGCTACGAGCAGTACTTC. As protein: CASSLDPGYEQYF.

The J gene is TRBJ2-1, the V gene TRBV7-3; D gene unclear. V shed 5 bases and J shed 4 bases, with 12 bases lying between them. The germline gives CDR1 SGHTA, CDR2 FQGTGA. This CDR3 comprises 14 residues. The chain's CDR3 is CASSLDVGYNEQFF. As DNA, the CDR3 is TGTGCCAGCAGCCTGGACGTGGGATACAATGAGCAGTTCTTC.

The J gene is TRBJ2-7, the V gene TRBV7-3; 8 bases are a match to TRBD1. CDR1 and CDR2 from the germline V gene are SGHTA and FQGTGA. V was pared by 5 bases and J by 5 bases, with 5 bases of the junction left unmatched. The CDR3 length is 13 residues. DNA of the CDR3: TGTGCCAGCAGCCTCCTGGACAGGGACGAGCAGTACTTC. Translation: CASSLLDRDEQYF.

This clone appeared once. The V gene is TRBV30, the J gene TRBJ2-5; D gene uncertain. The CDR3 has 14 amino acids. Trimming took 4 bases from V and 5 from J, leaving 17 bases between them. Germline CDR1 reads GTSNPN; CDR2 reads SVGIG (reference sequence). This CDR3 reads CAWNLRKALETQYF. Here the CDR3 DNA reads TGTGCCTGGAACCTAAGAAAAGCCCTGGAGACCCAGTACTTC.

CDR3 nucleotide sequence: TGTGCCAGTACCCCGGACAGCGCTGGAAACACCATATATTTT. As protein: CASTPDSAGNTIYF. J is TRBJ1-3 and V is TRBV19; weak D call: TRBD1 (6 bases). CDR1 and CDR2 from the germline V gene are LNHDA and SQIVND (reference sequence). The CDR3 has 14 residues. V gave up 7 bases and J gave up 2 bases, with 12 bases separating them.

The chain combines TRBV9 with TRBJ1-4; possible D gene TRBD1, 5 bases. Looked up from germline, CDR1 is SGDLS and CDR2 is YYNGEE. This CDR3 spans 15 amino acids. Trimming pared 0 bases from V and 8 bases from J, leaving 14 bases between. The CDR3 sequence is CASSVGPQRGEKLFF. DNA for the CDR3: TGTGCCAGCAGCGTAGGGCCTCAACGGGGGGAAAAACTGTTTTTT.

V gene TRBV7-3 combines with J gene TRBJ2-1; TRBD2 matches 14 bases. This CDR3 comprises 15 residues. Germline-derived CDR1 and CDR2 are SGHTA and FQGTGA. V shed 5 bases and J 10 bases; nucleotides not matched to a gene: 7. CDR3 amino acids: CASSLGLAGAPEQFF. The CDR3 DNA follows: TGTGCCAGCAGCCTGGGACTAGCGGGAGCGCCAGAGCAGTTCTTC.